This entry is about one T cell receptor (beta chain). What it binds is unknown. TCRdb keeps only in-frame clones here, not all; method: immunoSEQ multiplex PCR. The sample has 88,000 or so clones; roughly nine tenths are singletons. This sample stems from a study of T cell responses to AZD1222 COVID-19 vaccine. Study observations and caveats: Clonal diversity was possibly underestimated; the donors were predominantly white British and more often female. The reported proportion of spike-specific TCRs targeting unmutated variant regions was nearly half.

Timing groups of about 4 and about 12 weeks for second doses were pooled. Germline assignment: CDR1 WSHSY and CDR2 SAAADI. V shed 6 bases and J 0 bases; nucleotides not matched to a gene: 4. The CDR3 is 16 amino acids. The rearrangement uses TRBV10-2 and TRBJ2-2, with TRBD2 identical over 10 bases. The specimen was peripheral blood, collected 28 days after the second AZD1222 dose. The sequence came from an adult who received the AZD1222 COVID-19 vaccine. CDR3 bases: TGCGCCAGCAGACTAGCGGGGAGAGCGAACACCGGGGAGCTGTTTTTT. Translation: CASRLAGRANTGELFF.